This T cell receptor (beta chain) was captured in a study of T-cell reconstitution after alpha-beta-depleted transplantation in children. Unique molecular identifiers featured in how the TCRbeta library was prepared. In TCRdb, the PCR reads were re-called with MiXCR into one record per CDR3 protein. The sample includes about 610,000 distinct CDR3 sequences, over 9.5% of them seen just once. This CDR3 is 13 amino acids long. CDR1 MDHEN and CDR2 SYDVKM come from the germline V gene. Trimming left V 6 bases short and J 4 bases short, with 12 bases between. This clonotype was seen repeatedly, ten times or more.

This sequence originates from a human donor who donated a stem cell graft to a child with acute myeloid leukemia. Sequences were derived from PBMCs from the stem cell graft donor, sampled from the stem cell graft. The rearrangement links TRBV28 to TRBJ1-2; tentative D call: TRBD1 (5 bases). CDR3 residues: CASRLTVSYGYTF. The CDR3 DNA follows: TGTGCCAGCAGATTGACAGTGTCCTATGGCTACACCTTC.